Below are 10 T cell receptor beta chains sequenced from a single sample in a study of shared clonotypes between healthy human individuals. TCRdb's copy holds only in-frame clones and misses some; the assay was immunoSEQ multiplex PCR. Of 2 million to 2.5 million clones in the sample, 85% to 95% were seen once. Sequencing was done on a sample of naive CD4+ T cells from PBMCs. Subset specified: CD45RA+ positively selected. These receptors were obtained from a man younger than 30 in good health. Some clones in this sample may be carry-over from other donors' samples.

The chain uses TRBV9 and TRBJ2-3; 8 bases align to TRBD2. Germline-derived CDR1 and CDR2 are SGDLS and YYNGEE. This CDR3 spans 15 amino acids. Unmatched junction bases numbered 9, after V lost 7 bases and J lost 2 bases. The CDR3 is CASWRGDGDTDTQYF. The CDR3 DNA follows: TGTGCCAGCTGGCGGGGGGACGGTGACACAGATACGCAGTATTTT.

The chain recombines TRBV5-1 with TRBJ1-2; TRBD1 agrees at 9 bases. This CDR3 is 16 amino acids long. Trimming took 4 bases from V and 8 from J; bases not matched to a gene: 15. Germline assignment: CDR1 SGHRS and CDR2 YFSETQ. CDR3 sequence: CASSANPGQGPLGYTF. The DNA of the CDR3 is TGCGCCAGCAGCGCGAATCCGGGACAGGGCCCGCTGGGCTACACCTTC. Variable domain in full (rest from reference TRBV5-1 and TRBJ1-2): KAGVTQTPRYLIKTRGQQVTLSCSPISGHRSVSWYQQTPGQGLQFLFEYFSETQRNKGNFPGRFSGRQFSNSRSEMNVSTLELGDSALYLCASSANPGQGPLGYTFGSGTRLTVV.

The chain recombines TRBV2 with TRBJ1-4; 7 bases line up with TRBD1. CDR3 length: 15 residues. Trimming at V came to 3 bases and at J to 3 bases, leaving 4 bases not matched to a gene. Germline CDR1 and CDR2: SNHLY and FYNNEI. CDR3 DNA: TGTGCCAGCAGTGAGGTCGGGACAGCTAATGAAAAACTGTTTTTT. Translated: CASSEVGTANEKLFF.

The rearrangement uses TRBV5-5 and TRBJ2-5, with 12 bases aligning to TRBD2. Germline CDR1 and CDR2: SGHKS and YYEKEE (reference sequence). This CDR3 is built from 15 residues. Losses at the gene ends were 5 bases for V and 9 bases for J; bases not matched to a gene: 11. In nucleotides, the CDR3 is TGTGCCAGCAGACGGGGACTAGCGGGTACTGGGCCCCAGTACTTC. This codes for CASRRGLAGTGPQYF.

This chain uses TRBV2 with TRBJ1-5; unclear D gene. V lost 2 bases to trimming and J lost 1 base, with 9 bases between them. CDR1 SNHLY and CDR2 FYNNEI come from the germline V gene. This CDR3 has 15 amino acids. CDR3 amino acids: CASSESPGSNQPQHF. The CDR3 coding sequence is TGTGCCAGCAGTGAATCGCCGGGGAGCAATCAGCCCCAGCATTTT.

In regard to this clone: This specimen includes other DNA sequences encoding the same CDR3. The genes are TRBV28 and TRBJ2-3, with 15 bases lining up with TRBD2. The V segment lost 6 bases and the J segment 6 bases; nucleotides outside the gene matches: 10. The CDR3 covers 17 residues. Per germline, CDR1 MDHEN and CDR2 SYDVKM. CDR3 in amino acids: CASSLPGLAGGTDTQYF. The DNA for the CDR3 is TGTGCCAGCAGCCTTCCGGGACTAGCGGGAGGAACGGATACGCAGTATTTT.

The CDR3 DNA follows: TGTGCCAGCAGCCACACGGGACAGAACTATGGCTACACCTTC. Translated, it gives CASSHTGQNYGYTF. The V and J genes are TRBV4-2 and TRBJ1-2; 7 bases map to TRBD1. V shed 3 bases, J shed 2 bases, and the junction held 3 bases outside the gene matches. Germline V gives CDR1 LGHNA, CDR2 YNFKEQ. This CDR3 has 14 residues.

The chain links TRBV2 to TRBJ2-5, with D possibly matching TRBD2 (6 bases). The CDR3 has 17 residues. Trimming pared 4 bases from V and 1 base from J, leaving 19 bases between. The germline CDR1 and CDR2 sequences are SNHLY and FYNNEI. The CDR3 spells CASSGGLPLATQETQYF. CDR3 DNA: TGTGCCAGCAGTGGTGGCCTCCCACTAGCCACCCAAGAGACCCAGTACTTC.

This chain connects TRBV6-5 to TRBJ2-7; a weak D match, TRBD2 (6 bases). This CDR3 spans 15 amino acids. Germline assignment: CDR1 MNHEY and CDR2 SVGAGI. Trimming left V 11 bases short and J 1 base short, with 21 bases between. CDR3 region: CASSRGKPESYEQYF. DNA for the CDR3: TGTGCCTCCTCGCGGGGCAAACCCGAATCCTACGAGCAGTACTTC.

The rearrangement joins TRBV4-3 to TRBJ1-1; tentative D call: TRBD1 (5 bases). Trimming pared 1 base from V and 10 bases from J, leaving 13 bases between. Germline CDR1 LGHNA, CDR2 YSLEER. The CDR3 covers 13 residues. The CDR3 nucleotides are TGCGCCAGCAGCCAAGGGAACGCGAGGGGAGCTTTCTTT. Amino acid sequence: CASSQGNARGAFF.